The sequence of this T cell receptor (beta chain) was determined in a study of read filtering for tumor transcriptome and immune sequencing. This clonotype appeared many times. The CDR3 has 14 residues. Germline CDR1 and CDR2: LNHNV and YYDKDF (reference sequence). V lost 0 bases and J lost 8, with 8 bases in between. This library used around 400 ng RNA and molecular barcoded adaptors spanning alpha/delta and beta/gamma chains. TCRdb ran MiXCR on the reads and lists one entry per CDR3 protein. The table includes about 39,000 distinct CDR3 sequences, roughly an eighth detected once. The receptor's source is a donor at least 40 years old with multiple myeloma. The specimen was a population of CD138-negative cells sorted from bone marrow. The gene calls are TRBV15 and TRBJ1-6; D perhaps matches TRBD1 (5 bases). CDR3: CATSRDPRDSPLHF. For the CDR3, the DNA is TGTGCCACCAGCAGAGATCCCAGGGATTCACCCCTCCACTTT. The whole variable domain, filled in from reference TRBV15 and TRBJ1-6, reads DAMVIQNPRYQVTQFGKPVTLSCSQTLNHNVMYWYQQKSSQAPKLLFHYYDKDFNNEADTPDNFQSRRPNTSFCFLDIRSPGLGDTAMYLCATSRDPRDSPLHFGNGTRLTVT.